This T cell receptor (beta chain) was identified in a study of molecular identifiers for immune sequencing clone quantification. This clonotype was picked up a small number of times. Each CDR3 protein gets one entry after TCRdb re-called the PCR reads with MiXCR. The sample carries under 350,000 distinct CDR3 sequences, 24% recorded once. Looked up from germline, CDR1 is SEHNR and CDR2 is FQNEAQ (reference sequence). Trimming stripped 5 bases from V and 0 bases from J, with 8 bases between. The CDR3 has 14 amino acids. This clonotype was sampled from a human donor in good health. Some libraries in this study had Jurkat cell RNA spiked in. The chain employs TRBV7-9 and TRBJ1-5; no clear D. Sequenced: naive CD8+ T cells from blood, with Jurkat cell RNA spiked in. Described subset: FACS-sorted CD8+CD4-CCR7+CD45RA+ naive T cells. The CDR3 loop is CASSATYSNQPQHF. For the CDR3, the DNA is TGTGCCAGCAGCGCGACCTATAGCAATCAGCCCCAGCATTTT. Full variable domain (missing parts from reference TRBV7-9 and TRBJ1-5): DTGVSQNPRHKITKRGQNVTFRCDPISEHNRLYWYRQTLGQGPEFLTYFQNEAQLEKSRLLSDRFSAERPKGSFSTLEIQRTEQGDSAMYLCASSATYSNQPQHFGDGTRLSIL.